This T cell receptor beta chain was obtained from a study of blood T cell repertoires in COVID-19. Profiled with immunoSEQ multiplex PCR; TCRdb holds only in-frame clones, not every one. Among some 300,000 clones listed, about 90% were seen once. CDR3 length: 13 amino acids. Germline V CDR1 and CDR2: SGHTA, FQGNSA. Trimming removed 5 bases at V and 4 bases at J, with 11 bases between. The receptor was isolated from a man between 18 and 29 years old with active or convalescent COVID-19. Sequences were obtained from peripheral blood. The V and J genes are TRBV7-2 and TRBJ1-1; no firm D call. CDR3 coding DNA: TGTGCCAGCAGCGTCGGAGGGTCCACTGAAGCTTTCTTT. Its protein product is CASSVGGSTEAFF.